Below, 24 T cell receptor beta chains from the same sample are listed, as sequenced in a study of T-cell reconstitution after alpha-beta-depleted transplantation in children. The TCRbeta library was prepared with unique molecular identifiers. TCRdb used MiXCR to reprocess the PCR reads, holding one entry per CDR3 protein. The profile shows some 500,000 distinct CDR3 sequences, roughly 18% of them singletons. The sequencing here drew on PBMCs from the stem cell graft donor, taken from the stem cell graft. The origin of the receptors is a human donor who donated a stem cell graft to a child with acute lymphoblastic leukemia.

This clonotype was picked up a small number of times. The chain carries TRBV15 and TRBJ2-1, with 12 bases fitting TRBD2. Germline V gene lookup returns CDR1 LNHNV and CDR2 YYDKDF (reference sequence). The length of the CDR3 is 14 residues. J was trimmed by 15 bases and V by 5 bases; bases with no gene match: 11. The DNA of the CDR3 is TGTGCCACCAGCGGTACCCGGACTAGCGGGAAAAGGTTCTTC. This gives the protein CATSGTRTSGKRFF.

V gene TRBV12-3 or TRBV12-4 combines with J gene TRBJ2-1, with TRBD2 matching over 8 bases. Trimming removed 3 bases from V and 7 bases from J; junction bases left unmatched: 14. CDR3 length equals 17 residues. The CDR3 DNA reads as TGTGCCAGCAGTTTTGACGGGGAACGGGAGGGCCGAAATGAGCAGTTCTTC. Encoded protein: CASSFDGEREGRNEQFF.

The table lists this clonotype with a few counts. V usage is TRBV12-3 or TRBV12-4 and J usage is TRBJ2-7, with a possible D match to TRBD2 (6 bases). The length of the CDR3 is 15 residues. The V end was cut by 2 bases, the J end by 1 base, with 12 bases between. The CDR3 DNA is TGTGCCAGCAGTTTAAACGGGGGAGCTTCCTACGAGCAGTACTTC. It specifies CASSLNGGASYEQYF.

The chain links TRBV6-5 to TRBJ1-6, with D hard to call. The germline CDR1 and CDR2 sequences are MNHEY and SVGAGI. The CDR3 sequence is 14 residues long. V dropped 4 bases and J dropped 14 bases, with 18 bases sitting between them. The DNA of the CDR3 is TGTGCCAGCAGTTCCCACTCCGGAACCCAGGCCCTCCACTTT. Translating gives CASSSHSGTQALHF.

This clonotype was recorded at least ten times. The rearrangement uses TRBV9 and TRBJ2-1; 7 bases are a match to TRBD1. V lost 1 base and J lost 5; bases outside the gene matches: 18. The CDR3 spans 19 residues. The germline V gene encodes CDR1 SGDLS and CDR2 YYNGEE. CDR3 DNA sequence: TGTGCCAGCAGCGTATTGGTCCTACCGGGACAGATTGCGAACAATGAGCAGTTCTTC. It encodes CASSVLVLPGQIANNEQFF. The variable domain in full, with the rest retrieved from reference TRBV9 and TRBJ2-1, is DSGVTQTPKHLITATGQRVTLRCSPRSGDLSVYWYQQSLDQGLQFLIQYYNGEERAKGNILERFSAQQFPDLHSELNLSSLELGDSALYFCASSVLVLPGQIANNEQFFGPGTRLTVL.

The gene calls are TRBV7-6 and TRBJ2-3, with 7 nucleotides matching TRBD2. With 2 bases clipped from V and 0 bases from J, the junction kept 8 bases outside the gene matches. The CDR3 runs 17 residues. The germline V gene has CDR1 SGHVS and CDR2 FNYEAQ. The CDR3 DNA reads as TGTGCCAGCAGCTTAACGGAACTAGCGACTAGCACAGATACGCAGTATTTT. Encoded protein: CASSLTELATSTDTQYF.

The chain carries TRBV10-3 and TRBJ2-2; no definite D call. Germline-derived CDR1 and CDR2 are ENHRY and SYGVKD. The CDR3 is made up of 14 amino acids. V lost 4 bases and J 6 bases, leaving 12 bases between the germline ends. The CDR3 is CAISGWNSAGELFF. CDR3 DNA sequence: TGTGCCATCAGTGGTTGGAACTCCGCCGGGGAGCTGTTTTTT.

This clonotype has more than one count but fewer than ten. This chain uses TRBV15 with TRBJ1-1; no clear D. Germline V gene lookup returns CDR1 LNHNV and CDR2 YYDKDF (reference sequence). The CDR3 is 11 residues long. V was clipped by 8 bases and J by 4 bases, with 8 bases between them. As DNA, the CDR3 is TGTGCCACCGGACCCGGCACTGAAGCTTTCTTT. This sequence encodes CATGPGTEAFF.

The genes are TRBV7-9 and TRBJ2-1, with unresolved D. This CDR3 contains 15 residues. With 5 bases removed from V and 5 bases from J, the gap between germline ends came to 16 bases. Germline V gene lookup returns CDR1 SEHNR and CDR2 FQNEAQ (reference sequence). CDR3 bases: TGTGCCAGCAGCGCTACACGGGCGTCGAACAATGAGCAGTTCTTC. Its translation is CASSATRASNNEQFF.

This clonotype has ten or more counts. The chain carries TRBV6-4 and TRBJ2-2, with D possibly being TRBD2 (6 bases). This CDR3 has 13 amino acids. V gave up 3 bases and J gave up 5 bases, with 7 bases separating them. Germline V gene data show CDR1 as MRHNA and CDR2 as SNTAGT. In DNA, the CDR3 is TGTGCCAGCAGTGATCGGGAGACCGGGGAGCTGTTTTTT. Translation: CASSDRETGELFF.

V is TRBV12-3 or TRBV12-4 and J is TRBJ1-2; D ambiguous. The CDR3 consists of 13 residues. The V and J ends lost 2 bases and 8 bases respectively, with 12 bases between them. Here the CDR3 DNA reads TGTGCCAGCAGTTTAAGGGCGACACGGGGCTACACCTTC. This sequence encodes CASSLRATRGYTF.

This chain joins TRBV7-6 and TRBJ2-1; the match to TRBD2 covers 7 bases. The length of the CDR3 is 15 residues. Germline CDR1 reads SGHVS; CDR2 reads FNYEAQ. Trimming cost V 3 bases and J 5 bases; bases outside gene matches: 7. CDR3 loop: CASSFGASGNNEQFF. The CDR3 DNA follows: TGTGCCAGCAGCTTCGGCGCTAGCGGAAACAATGAGCAGTTCTTC.

There are a few counts of this clonotype. The V and J genes are TRBV6-1 and TRBJ1-5, with D possibly TRBD1 on 5 matching bases. V was clipped by 3 bases and J by 8 bases, with 17 bases between them. CDR1 is MNHNS, CDR2 SASEGT, per germline. This CDR3 has 15 residues. This chain's CDR3 is CASSDPEQASEPQHF. CDR3 bases: TGTGCCAGCAGTGATCCGGAACAGGCAAGTGAGCCCCAGCATTTT.

The chain joins TRBV7-9 to TRBJ2-5; D call uncertain. V was cut by 8 bases and J by 0 bases, with 13 bases left in between. The CDR3 has 14 amino acids. In germline, CDR1 is SEHNR, CDR2 FQNEAQ (reference sequence). CDR3 sequence: CASDISLHQETQYF. The DNA of the CDR3 is TGTGCCAGCGATATTAGTCTCCACCAAGAGACCCAGTACTTC.

About this clonotype itself: Here the CDR3 omits its conserved ending phenylalanine or tryptophan, so a read error is the likely source. The chain combines TRBV29-1 with TRBJ1-3; TRBD1 is a possible D gene (6 bases). Germline V gene sequence: CDR1 SQVTM, CDR2 ANQGSEA. V lost 4 bases, J lost 4 bases, and 14 bases lay in between. The length of the CDR3 is 14 residues. The CDR3 is CSVGSGARGNTIYL. The CDR3 region has the DNA TGCAGCGTTGGCTCAGGGGCGAGGGGAAACACCATATATTTG.

This clonotype turned up a few times. The chain employs TRBV5-1 and TRBJ2-3; possibly TRBD2 for D (6 bases). V was pared by 5 bases and J by 1 base, with 17 bases between. Looked up from germline, CDR1 is SGHRS and CDR2 is YFSETQ. This CDR3 has 16 amino acids. Here the CDR3 DNA reads TGCGCCAGCAGTACTGGAGCGGGTCTTGGCACAGATACGCAGTATTTT. It translates to CASSTGAGLGTDTQYF.

CDR3 region: CASSLGTGGSEQYF. CDR3 bases: TGTGCCAGCAGCTTAGGGACAGGGGGTAGCGAGCAGTACTTC. The genes are TRBV11-2 and TRBJ2-7; 10 bases are shared with TRBD1. Per germline, CDR1 SGHAT and CDR2 FQNNGV. With V trimmed by 1 base and J by 6 bases, 3 bases remained unmatched. The CDR3 runs 14 residues.

The chain is built from TRBV2 and TRBJ1-1; maybe TRBD1 (5 bases). V lost 6 bases, J lost 2 bases, and 22 bases lay in between. CDR1 and CDR2 (germline): SNHLY, FYNNEI. The CDR3 length is 17 residues. CDR3: CASSGGAGIGLNTEAFF. CDR3 DNA: TGTGCCAGCAGCGGAGGGGCCGGTATCGGCTTAAACACTGAAGCTTTCTTT.

This clonotype appeared a few times. The chain has TRBV5-4 and TRBJ1-4; the D gene is possibly TRBD1 (5 bases). Germline CDR1 reads SGHNT; CDR2 reads YYREEE (reference sequence). The CDR3 has 16 amino acids. Trimming pared 4 bases from V and 4 bases from J, leaving 17 bases between. This chain's CDR3 is CASSTPRDGFNEKLFF. For the CDR3, the DNA is TGTGCCAGCAGCACTCCCCGGGACGGATTTAATGAAAAACTGTTTTTT.

The V and J genes are TRBV27 and TRBJ2-7; D unclear. In germline, CDR1 is MNHEY, CDR2 SMNVEV (reference sequence). The CDR3 sequence is 16 residues long. The V gene lost 0 bases and the J gene lost 2 bases, with 14 bases spanning the gap. The CDR3 DNA follows: TGTGCCAGCAGTTTATCCCCACTGGCTGTAACCTACGAGCAGTACTTC. This codes for CASSLSPLAVTYEQYF.

There are a few counts of this clonotype. The gene calls are TRBV4-1 and TRBJ2-1; 12 nucleotides agree with TRBD2. Trimming removed 2 bases from V and 1 base from J; junction bases left unmatched: 6. This CDR3 contains 18 residues. Germline V gives CDR1 MGHRA, CDR2 YSYEKL. CDR3 sequence: CASSQQWTSGTSYNEQFF. The CDR3 coding sequence is TGCGCCAGCAGCCAACAATGGACTAGCGGGACGTCCTACAATGAGCAGTTCTTC.

The chain is built from TRBV5-1 and TRBJ2-1; 11 bases map to TRBD2. V shed 4 bases and J 5 bases; nucleotides not matched to a gene: 8. Germline lookup yields CDR1 SGHRS and CDR2 YFSETQ. The CDR3 runs to 16 residues. CDR3 DNA: TGCGCCAGCAGCCCCGCGGTACTAGCGGGAGACAATGAGCAGTTCTTC. Translated, it gives CASSPAVLAGDNEQFF.

This sequence joins TRBV5-1 and TRBJ1-1; D gene ambiguous. Germline V gene lookup returns CDR1 SGHRS and CDR2 YFSETQ. Trimming removed 0 bases from V and 0 bases from J, with 12 bases in between. This CDR3 contains 16 residues. In DNA, the CDR3 is TGCGCCAGCAGCTTGGGAAAAACAGCTTTGAACACTGAAGCTTTCTTT. Its protein is CASSLGKTALNTEAFF. The full variable domain, in which reference TRBV5-1 and TRBJ1-1 provide the parts outside the CDR3, is KAGVTQTPRYLIKTRGQQVTLSCSPISGHRSVSWYQQTPGQGLQFLFEYFSETQRNKGNFPGRFSGRQFSNSRSEMNVSTLELGDSALYLCASSLGKTALNTEAFFGQGTRLTVV.

The chain couples TRBV27 to TRBJ2-3, with 10 bases identical to TRBD2. The germline CDR1 and CDR2 sequences are MNHEY and SMNVEV (reference sequence). This CDR3 contains 16 residues. J was trimmed by 5 bases and V by 5 bases; bases with no gene match: 10. The CDR3 coding sequence is TGTGCCAGCAGTCCTTCAGCGGGAGGGACGATAGATACGCAGTATTTT. This codes for CASSPSAGGTIDTQYF.